This T cell receptor (beta chain) came from a study of T cell changes during pregnancy in multiple sclerosis. Some clones are missing from TCRdb's copy, which holds only in-frame ones; the method was immunoSEQ multiplex PCR. The table records about 110,000 clones, 91% of them present only once. The count of this clone is one. Germline assignment: CDR1 KGHSH and CDR2 LQKENI. V lost 5 bases to trimming and J lost 8 bases; unmatched junction nucleotides: 7. This CDR3 contains 15 residues. The sequenced sample was peripheral blood, obtained after pregnancy. This rearrangement joins TRBV18 to TRBJ1-6; 9 positions agree with TRBD1. This clonotype originated in a female donor with multiple sclerosis, enrolled in a pregnancy study. For the CDR3, the DNA is TGTGCCAGCTCATCAGACAGGGGGGGGGATTCACCCCTCCACTTT. As protein: CASSSDRGGDSPLHF.